This T cell receptor (beta chain) was recovered during a study of control samples from healthy donors and cancer patients. CDR1 and CDR2 (germline): MNHEY, SVGAGI. The CDR3 covers 13 residues. Trimming at V came to 7 bases and at J to 7 bases, leaving 6 bases not matched to a gene. The repertoire was sequenced with immunoSEQ multiplex PCR; TCRdb's copy has only in-frame clones and lacks some. The sample has under 150,000 clones, about 90% seen once. The origin of this receptor is a man aged 50-60 years with head and neck cancer. The specimen was PBMCs. The rearrangement uses TRBV6-5 and TRBJ2-7; 11 nucleotides line up with TRBD1. CDR3 bases: TGTGCCAGCAAGGACAGGGGGCGCTGGGAGCAGTACTTC. It codes for CASKDRGRWEQYF.